These T cell receptor beta chains were read from a single sample in a study of beta chain features in type 1 diabetes. Assay used: immunoSEQ multiplex PCR; TCRdb lists only in-frame clones, some missing. The profile covers a few hundred thousand clones, with roughly 16% appearing a single time and about 0.02% taken by the ten largest. Sequenced input: naive CD4+ T cells from blood. These receptors came from a woman aged 18-29 years in good health. Each CDR3 is given with its conserved first and last residue. The D gene is left open where the match is weak. Clone sizes are given selectively: once, few, many, or a class where the clone is expanded.

v_call	j_call	clone_size	d_call	cdr3_aa	cdr3_nt
TRBV2	TRBJ2-6	few	-	CASTGQPTSGANVLTF	TGTGCCAGCACGGGACAACCCACCTCTGGGGCCAACGTCCTGACTTTC
TRBV5-1	TRBJ2-1	-	-	CASSLVSNEQFF	TGCGCCAGCAGCTTGGTTAGCAATGAGCAGTTCTTC
TRBV7-6	TRBJ1-3	few	-	CASSPDERAAGNTIYF	TGTGCCAGCAGCCCGGACGAGAGGGCGGCTGGAAACACCATATATTTT
TRBV7-2	TRBJ2-1	few	-	CASTKRGGDEQFF	TGTGCCAGCACCAAAAGAGGCGGAGATGAGCAGTTCTTC
TRBV25-1	TRBJ2-7	few	-	CASMQNRYEQYF	TGTGCCAGCATGCAGAATCGTTACGAGCAGTACTTC
TRBV9	TRBJ2-5	few	TRBD1	CASSVSHRDRPGETQYF	TGTGCCAGCAGCGTTTCCCATCGGGACAGACCGGGGGAGACCCAGTACTTC
TRBV29-1	TRBJ2-3	few	TRBD2	CSVGGSSTDTQYF	TGCAGCGTGGGCGGGAGTAGCACAGATACGCAGTATTTT
TRBV28	TRBJ1-1	few	-	CASRKQRYTEAFF	TGTGCCAGCAGGAAACAGAGATACACTGAAGCTTTCTTT
TRBV4-1	TRBJ1-4	-	-	CASSQDPWPGNEKLFF	TGCGCCAGCAGCCAAGATCCTTGGCCAGGGAATGAAAAACTGTTTTTT
TRBV9	TRBJ2-7	few	TRBD2	CASSVGLAETYEQYF	TGTGCCAGCAGCGTAGGACTAGCGGAAACCTACGAGCAGTACTTC
TRBV14	TRBJ2-2	-	-	CASSPRGGGLNTGELFF	TGTGCCAGCAGCCCTCGAGGCGGGGGCTTGAACACCGGGGAGCTGTTTTTT
TRBV4-3	TRBJ2-1	-	-	CASSQALLAVNEQFF	TGCGCCAGCAGCCAAGCGTTGTTAGCTGTCAATGAGCAGTTCTTC
TRBV30	TRBJ2-1	-	-	CAWSVGPGLYNEQFF	TGTGCCTGGAGTGTCGGTCCGGGACTCTACAATGAGCAGTTCTTC
TRBV10-3	TRBJ2-7	few	-	CAIKGQVTYEQYF	TGTGCCATCAAAGGACAAGTAACCTACGAGCAGTACTTC
TRBV7-3	TRBJ2-5	-	-	CASSSSGQVRQETQYF	TGTGCCAGCAGCTCGTCCGGACAAGTACGCCAAGAGACCCAGTACTTC
TRBV9	TRBJ2-3	few	TRBD2	CASNGREATDTQYF	TGTGCCAGCAATGGGCGGGAGGCCACAGATACGCAGTATTTT
TRBV28	TRBJ2-7	-	TRBD1	CASEYSPRTGNEQYF	TGTGCCAGCGAATACTCCCCAAGGACAGGAAACGAGCAGTACTTC
TRBV2	TRBJ2-1	few	TRBD2	CASRRGTSNEQFF	TGTGCCAGCAGGCGGGGGACTAGCAATGAGCAGTTCTTC
TRBV19	TRBJ2-5	-	TRBD1	CASKNRGRGETQYF	TGTGCCAGTAAGAACAGGGGGCGAGGAGAGACCCAGTACTTC
TRBV29-1	TRBJ2-3	few	-	CSLSVADTQYF	TGCAGCCTAAGCGTGGCAGATACGCAGTATTTT
TRBV7-2	TRBJ2-1	-	TRBD2	CASSLSYASGSYNEQFF	TGTGCCAGCAGCTTAAGTTACGCTAGCGGATCCTACAATGAGCAGTTCTTC
TRBV6-1	TRBJ2-4	-	TRBD1	CASSPGTGENIQYF	TGTGCCAGCAGTCCAGGGACAGGGGAGAACATTCAGTACTTC
TRBV6-4	TRBJ2-1	few	-	CASSVRLDSYNEQFF	TGTGCCAGCAGTGTTAGACTAGACTCCTACAATGAGCAGTTCTTC
TRBV28	TRBJ2-3	-	-	CASSFGASGGADTQYF	TGTGCCAGCAGTTTTGGAGCCTCCGGAGGTGCAGATACGCAGTATTTT
TRBV9	TRBJ1-1	few	-	CASSVEAGQNTEAFF	TGTGCCAGCAGCGTAGAAGCAGGACAGAACACTGAAGCTTTCTTT
TRBV5-1	TRBJ2-5	few	-	CASSLQSQETQYF	TGCGCCAGCAGCTTACAGAGTCAAGAGACCCAGTACTTC
TRBV11-2	TRBJ2-1	few	-	CASTILGSGSYNEQFF	TGTGCCAGCACCATTCTGGGTAGCGGTAGCTACAATGAGCAGTTCTTC
TRBV7-2	TRBJ2-7	-	TRBD1	CASSPRAGTGAREQYF	TGTGCCAGCAGCCCCCGGGCCGGGACAGGGGCGAGGGAGCAGTACTTC
TRBV11-3	TRBJ2-5	-	-	CASSLQGHGSQYF	TGTGCCAGCAGCTTACAGGGGCATGGGTCCCAGTACTTC
TRBV11-3	TRBJ2-6	-	TRBD1	CASSLGGTGYSGANVLTF	TGTGCCAGCAGCTTAGGAGGGACAGGTTACTCTGGGGCCAACGTCCTGACTTTC